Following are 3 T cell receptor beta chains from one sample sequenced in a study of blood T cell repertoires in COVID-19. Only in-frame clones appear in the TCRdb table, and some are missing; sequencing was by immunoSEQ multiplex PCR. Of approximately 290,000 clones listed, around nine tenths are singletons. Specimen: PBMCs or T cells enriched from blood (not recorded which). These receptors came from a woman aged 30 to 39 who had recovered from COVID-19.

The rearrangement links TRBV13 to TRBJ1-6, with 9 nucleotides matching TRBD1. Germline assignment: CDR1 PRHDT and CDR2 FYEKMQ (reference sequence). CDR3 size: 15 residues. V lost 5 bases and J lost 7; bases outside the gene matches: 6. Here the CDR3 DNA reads TGTGCCAGCAGCCTCCTGACAGGGGGGAATTCACCCCTCCACTTT. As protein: CASSLLTGGNSPLHF.

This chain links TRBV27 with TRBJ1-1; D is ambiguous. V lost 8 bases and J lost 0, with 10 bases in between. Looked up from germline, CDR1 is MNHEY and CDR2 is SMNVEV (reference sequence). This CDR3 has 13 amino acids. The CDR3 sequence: CASRGTMNTEAFF. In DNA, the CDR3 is TGTGCCAGCCGGGGAACTATGAACACTGAAGCTTTCTTT.

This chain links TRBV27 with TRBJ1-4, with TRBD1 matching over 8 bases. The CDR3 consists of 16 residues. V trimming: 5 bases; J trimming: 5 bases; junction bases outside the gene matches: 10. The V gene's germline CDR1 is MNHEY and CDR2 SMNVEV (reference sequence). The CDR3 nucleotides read TGTGCCAGCAGTCTCCGGTCACAGGGGGGAAATGAAAAACTGTTTTTT. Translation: CASSLRSQGGNEKLFF.